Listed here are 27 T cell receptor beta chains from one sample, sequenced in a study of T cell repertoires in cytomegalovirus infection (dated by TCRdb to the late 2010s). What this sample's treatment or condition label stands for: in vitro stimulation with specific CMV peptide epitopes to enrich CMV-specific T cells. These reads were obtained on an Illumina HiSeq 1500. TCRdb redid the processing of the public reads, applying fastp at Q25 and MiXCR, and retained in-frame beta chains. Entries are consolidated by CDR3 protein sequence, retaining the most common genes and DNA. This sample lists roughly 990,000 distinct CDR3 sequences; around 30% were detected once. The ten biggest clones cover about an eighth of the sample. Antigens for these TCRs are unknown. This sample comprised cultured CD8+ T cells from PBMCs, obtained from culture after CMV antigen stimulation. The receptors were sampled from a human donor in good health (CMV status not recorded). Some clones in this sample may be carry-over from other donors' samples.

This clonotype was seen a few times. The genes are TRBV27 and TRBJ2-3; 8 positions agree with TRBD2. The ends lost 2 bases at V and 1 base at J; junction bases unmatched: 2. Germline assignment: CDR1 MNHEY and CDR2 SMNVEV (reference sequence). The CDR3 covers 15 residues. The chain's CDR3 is CASSLLSGGTDTQYF. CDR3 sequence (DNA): TGTGCCAGCAGTTTACTTAGCGGGGGCACAGATACGCAGTATTTT.

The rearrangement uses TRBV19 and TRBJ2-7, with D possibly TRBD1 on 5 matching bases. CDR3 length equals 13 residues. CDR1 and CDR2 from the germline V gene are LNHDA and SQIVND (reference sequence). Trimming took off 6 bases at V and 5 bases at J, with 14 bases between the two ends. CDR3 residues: CASSVRGFDEQYF. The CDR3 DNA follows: TGTGCCAGTAGCGTAAGGGGTTTCGACGAGCAGTACTTC.

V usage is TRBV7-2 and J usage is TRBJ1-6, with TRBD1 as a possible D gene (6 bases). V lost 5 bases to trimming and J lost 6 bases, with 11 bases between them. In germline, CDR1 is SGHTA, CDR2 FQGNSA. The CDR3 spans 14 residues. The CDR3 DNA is TGTGCCAGCAGCCAGCAAGGGGGTAATTCACCCCTCCACTTT. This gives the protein CASSQQGGNSPLHF.

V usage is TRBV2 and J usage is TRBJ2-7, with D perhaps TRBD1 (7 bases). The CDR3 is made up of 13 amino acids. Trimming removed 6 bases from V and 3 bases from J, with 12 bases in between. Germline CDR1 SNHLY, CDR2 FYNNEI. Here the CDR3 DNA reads TGTGCCAGCAGCGGCAGGGGGGACTACGAGCAGTACTTC. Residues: CASSGRGDYEQYF.

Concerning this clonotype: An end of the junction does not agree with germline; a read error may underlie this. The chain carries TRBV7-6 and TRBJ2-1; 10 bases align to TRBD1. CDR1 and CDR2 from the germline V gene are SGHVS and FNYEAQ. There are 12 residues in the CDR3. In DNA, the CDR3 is TGTGCCAGCAGCACAGGGGGACAGGGGTGGGTCTTC. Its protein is CASSTGGQGWVF.

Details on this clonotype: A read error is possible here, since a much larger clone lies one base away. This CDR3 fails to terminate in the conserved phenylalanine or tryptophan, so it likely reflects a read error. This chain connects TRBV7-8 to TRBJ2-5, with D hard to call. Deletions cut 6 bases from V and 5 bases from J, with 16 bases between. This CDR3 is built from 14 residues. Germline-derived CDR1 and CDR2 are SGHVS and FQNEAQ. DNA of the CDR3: TGTGCCAGCAGGGAATCACGGGTGCAGGAGACCCAGTACTTA. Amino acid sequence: CASRESRVQETQYL.

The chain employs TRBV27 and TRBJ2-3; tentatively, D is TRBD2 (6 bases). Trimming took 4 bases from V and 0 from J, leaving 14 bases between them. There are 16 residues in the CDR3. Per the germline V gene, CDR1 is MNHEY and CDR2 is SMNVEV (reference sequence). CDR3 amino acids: CASSSGGATSTDTQYF. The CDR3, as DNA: TGTGCCAGCAGTTCAGGCGGGGCGACGAGCACAGATACGCAGTATTTT.

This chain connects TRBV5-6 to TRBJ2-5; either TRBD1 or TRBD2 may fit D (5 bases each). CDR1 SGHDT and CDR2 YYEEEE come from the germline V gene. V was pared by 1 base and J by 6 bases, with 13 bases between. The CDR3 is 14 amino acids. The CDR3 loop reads CASSLSAGRKTQYF. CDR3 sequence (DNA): TGTGCCAGCAGCTTGTCGGCAGGGAGAAAGACCCAGTACTTC.

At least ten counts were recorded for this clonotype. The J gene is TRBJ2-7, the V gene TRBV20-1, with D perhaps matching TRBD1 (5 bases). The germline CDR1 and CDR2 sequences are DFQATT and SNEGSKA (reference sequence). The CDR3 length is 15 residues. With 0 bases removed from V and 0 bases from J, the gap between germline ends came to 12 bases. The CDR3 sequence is CSARDLTGSSYEQYV. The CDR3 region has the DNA TGCAGTGCTAGAGATCTCACAGGTAGCTCCTACGAGCAGTACGTC.

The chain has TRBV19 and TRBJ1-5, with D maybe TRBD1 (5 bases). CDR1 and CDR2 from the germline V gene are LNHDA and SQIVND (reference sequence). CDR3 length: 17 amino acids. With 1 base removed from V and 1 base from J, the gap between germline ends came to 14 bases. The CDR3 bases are TGTGCCAGTAGTATAGCCTCGGGCTGGGGGAGCAATCAGCCCCAGCATTTT. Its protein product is CASSIASGWGSNQPQHF.

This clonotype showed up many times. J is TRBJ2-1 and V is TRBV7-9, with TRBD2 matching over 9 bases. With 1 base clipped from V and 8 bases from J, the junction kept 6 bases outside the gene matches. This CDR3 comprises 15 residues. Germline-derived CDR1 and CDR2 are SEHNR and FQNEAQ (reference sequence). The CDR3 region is CASSLGGLASHEQFF. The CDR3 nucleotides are TGTGCCAGCAGCTTAGGGGGACTAGCTTCCCATGAGCAGTTCTTC.

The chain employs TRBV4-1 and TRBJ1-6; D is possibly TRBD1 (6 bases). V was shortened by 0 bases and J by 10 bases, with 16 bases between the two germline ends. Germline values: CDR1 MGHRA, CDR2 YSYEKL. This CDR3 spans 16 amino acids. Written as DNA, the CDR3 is TGCGCCAGCAGCCAAGATCTGGGGGCCCCTGACTCACCCCTCCACTTT. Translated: CASSQDLGAPDSPLHF.

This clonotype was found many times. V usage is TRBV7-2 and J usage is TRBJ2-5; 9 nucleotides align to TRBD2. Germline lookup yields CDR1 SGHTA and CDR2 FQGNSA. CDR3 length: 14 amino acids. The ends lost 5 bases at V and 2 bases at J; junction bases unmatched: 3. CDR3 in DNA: TGTGCCAGCAGCCATCTAGCGGGACAAGAGACCCAGTACTTC. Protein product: CASSHLAGQETQYF.

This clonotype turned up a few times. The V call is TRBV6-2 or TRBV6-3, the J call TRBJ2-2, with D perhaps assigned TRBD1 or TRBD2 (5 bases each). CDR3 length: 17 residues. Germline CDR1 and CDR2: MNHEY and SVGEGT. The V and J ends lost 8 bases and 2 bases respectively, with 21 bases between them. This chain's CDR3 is CASLTRGAGLNTGELFF. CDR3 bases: TGTGCCAGCCTCACCCGGGGCGCAGGGCTAAACACCGGGGAGCTGTTTTTT.

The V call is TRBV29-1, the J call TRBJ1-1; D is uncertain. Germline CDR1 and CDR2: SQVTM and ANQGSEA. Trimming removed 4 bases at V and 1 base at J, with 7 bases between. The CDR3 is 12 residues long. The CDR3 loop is CSVGPANTEAFF. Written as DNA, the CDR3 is TGCAGCGTTGGGCCAGCGAACACTGAAGCTTTCTTT.

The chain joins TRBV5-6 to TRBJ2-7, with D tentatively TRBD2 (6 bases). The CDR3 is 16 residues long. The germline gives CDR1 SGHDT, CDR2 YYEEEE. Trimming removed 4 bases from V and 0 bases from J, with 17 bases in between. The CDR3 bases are TGTGCCAGCAGCCCAAGGGGTAGCGGTAGCTCCTACGAGCAGTACGTC. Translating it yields CASSPRGSGSSYEQYV.

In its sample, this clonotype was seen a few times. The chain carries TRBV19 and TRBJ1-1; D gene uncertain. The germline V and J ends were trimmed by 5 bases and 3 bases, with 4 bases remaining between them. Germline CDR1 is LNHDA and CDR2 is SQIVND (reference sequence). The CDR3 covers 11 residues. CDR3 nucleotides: TGTGCCAGTAGTCTCCACACTGAAGCTTTCTTT. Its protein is CASSLHTEAFF.

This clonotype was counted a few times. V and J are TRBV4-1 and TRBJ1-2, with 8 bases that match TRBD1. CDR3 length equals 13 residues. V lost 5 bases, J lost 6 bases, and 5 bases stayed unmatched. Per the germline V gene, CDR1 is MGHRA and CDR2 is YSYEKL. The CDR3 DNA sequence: TGCGCCAGCAGCTGGGACAGGAACAATGGCTACACCTTC. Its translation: CASSWDRNNGYTF.

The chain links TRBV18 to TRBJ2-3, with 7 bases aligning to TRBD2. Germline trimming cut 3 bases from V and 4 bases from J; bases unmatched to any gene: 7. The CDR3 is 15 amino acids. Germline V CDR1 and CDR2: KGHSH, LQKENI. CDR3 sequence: CASSPTAGDADTQYF. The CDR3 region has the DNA TGTGCCAGCTCACCGACGGCGGGGGATGCAGATACGCAGTATTTT.

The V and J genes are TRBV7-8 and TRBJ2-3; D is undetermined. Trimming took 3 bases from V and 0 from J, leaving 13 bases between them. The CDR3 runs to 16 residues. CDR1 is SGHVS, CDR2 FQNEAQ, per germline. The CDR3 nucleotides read TGTGCCAGCAGCTTGGTGACTTTACCTAGCACAGATACGCAGTATTTT. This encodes CASSLVTLPSTDTQYF.

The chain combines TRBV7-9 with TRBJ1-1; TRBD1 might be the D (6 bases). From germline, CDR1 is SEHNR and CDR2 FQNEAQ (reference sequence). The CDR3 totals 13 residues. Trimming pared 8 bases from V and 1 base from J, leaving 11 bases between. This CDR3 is CASGLGQNTEAFF. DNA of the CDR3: TGTGCCAGCGGGTTGGGACAGAACACTGAAGCTTTCTTT.

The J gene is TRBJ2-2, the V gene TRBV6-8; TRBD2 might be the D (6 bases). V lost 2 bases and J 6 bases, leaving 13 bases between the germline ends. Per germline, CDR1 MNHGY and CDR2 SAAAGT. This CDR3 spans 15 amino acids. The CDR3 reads CASSYRLVGPGELFF. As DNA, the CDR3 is TGTGCCAGCAGTTACCGACTAGTGGGCCCCGGGGAGCTGTTTTTT.

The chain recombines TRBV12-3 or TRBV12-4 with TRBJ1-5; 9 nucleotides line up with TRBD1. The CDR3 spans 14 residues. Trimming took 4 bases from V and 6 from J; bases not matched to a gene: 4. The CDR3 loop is CASSSTDRGQPQHF. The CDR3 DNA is TGTGCCAGCAGTTCCACGGACAGGGGTCAGCCCCAGCATTTT.

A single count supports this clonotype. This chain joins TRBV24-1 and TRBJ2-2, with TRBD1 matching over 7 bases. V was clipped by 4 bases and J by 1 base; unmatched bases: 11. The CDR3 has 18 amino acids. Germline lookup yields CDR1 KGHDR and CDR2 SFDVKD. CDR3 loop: CATSDSDRVHRNTGELFF. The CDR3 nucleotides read TGTGCCACCAGTGACTCCGACAGGGTCCATCGGAACACCGGGGAGCTGTTTTTT.

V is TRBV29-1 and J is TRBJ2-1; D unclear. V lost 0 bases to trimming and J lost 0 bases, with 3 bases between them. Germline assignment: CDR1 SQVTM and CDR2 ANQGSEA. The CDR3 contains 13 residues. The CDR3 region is CSVEESSYNEQFF. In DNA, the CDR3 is TGCAGCGTTGAAGAGAGCTCCTACAATGAGCAGTTCTTC.

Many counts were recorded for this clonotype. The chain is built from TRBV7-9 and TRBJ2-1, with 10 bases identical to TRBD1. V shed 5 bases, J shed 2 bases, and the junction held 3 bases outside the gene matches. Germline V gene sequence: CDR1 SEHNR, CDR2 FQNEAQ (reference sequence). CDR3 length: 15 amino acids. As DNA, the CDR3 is TGTGCCAGCAGCCCCGGGACAGGGGCCTACAATGAGCAGTTCTTC. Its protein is CASSPGTGAYNEQFF.

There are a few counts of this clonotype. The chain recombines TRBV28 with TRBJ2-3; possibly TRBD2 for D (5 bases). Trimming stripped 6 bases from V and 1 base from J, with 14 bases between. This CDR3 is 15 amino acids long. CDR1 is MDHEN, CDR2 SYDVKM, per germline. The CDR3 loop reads CASSLDLGGTDTQYF. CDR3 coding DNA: TGTGCCAGCAGCTTAGACCTCGGGGGCACAGATACGCAGTATTTT. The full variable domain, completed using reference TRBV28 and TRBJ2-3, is DVKVTQSSRYLVKRTGEKVFLECVQDMDHENMFWYRQDPGLGLRLIYFSYDVKMKEKGDIPEGYSVSREKKERFSLILESASTNQTSMYLCASSLDLGGTDTQYFGPGTRLTVL.